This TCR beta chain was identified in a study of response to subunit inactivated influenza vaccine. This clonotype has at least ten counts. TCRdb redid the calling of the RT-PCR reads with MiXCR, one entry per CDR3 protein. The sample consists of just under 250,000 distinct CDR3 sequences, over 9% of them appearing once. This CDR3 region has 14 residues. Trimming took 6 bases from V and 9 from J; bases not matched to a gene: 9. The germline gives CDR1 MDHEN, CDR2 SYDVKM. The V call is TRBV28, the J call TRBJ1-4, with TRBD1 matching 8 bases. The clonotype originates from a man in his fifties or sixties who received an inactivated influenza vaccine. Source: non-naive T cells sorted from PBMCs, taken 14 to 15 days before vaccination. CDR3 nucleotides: TGTGCCAGCAGCGACAGGGGTGAATCGAAAAAACTGTTTTTT. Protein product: CASSDRGESKKLFF.